This T cell receptor beta chain was identified in a study of cytotoxic CD8 clonotypes in ibrutinib-treated CLL. As for the study in general: Overall, about 25 responses were partial and 2 complete; following median roughly 70 months, approximately 15 patients stayed remitted and approximately 12 progressed. Study conclusions and caveats: The times at which samples were taken varied between sustained-remission and progressing patients. Public clonotypes were seen rarely and were contracted or stable on treatment.

The CDR3 extends over 15 amino acids. V shed 7 bases and J shed 10 bases, with 23 bases lying between them. Germline V lookup: CDR1 SGHRS, CDR2 YFSETQ. This table comes from immunoSEQ multiplex PCR, and its TCRdb copy is limited to in-frame clones, with some not included. The sample lists about 84,000 clones; 85% to 90% were seen once. In regard to this clone: Its antigen remains unknown.

The TCR comes from a human donor with chronic lymphocytic leukemia. The chain couples TRBV5-1 to TRBJ2-2; D possibly corresponds to TRBD1 (6 bases). The input for sequencing was PBMCs, taken before ibrutinib treatment. The CDR3 DNA sequence: TGCGCCAGCGGGAACAGGGCGGCGGCGCCAGAGGAGCTGTTTTTT. Translated: CASGNRAAAPEELFF. The full variable domain, its missing parts supplied by reference TRBV5-1 and TRBJ2-2, is KAGVTQTPRYLIKTRGQQVTLSCSPISGHRSVSWYQQTPGQGLQFLFEYFSETQRNKGNFPGRFSGRQFSNSRSEMNVSTLELGDSALYLCASGNRAAAPEELFFGEGSRLTVL.